These 23 T cell receptor beta chains were sequenced from one sample in a study of blood T cell repertoires in COVID-19. Data came from immunoSEQ multiplex PCR; TCRdb stores just in-frame clones and leaves some out. In the table there are more than 300,000 clones, roughly 87% of which are singletons. The sequenced sample was PBMCs or T cells enriched from blood (not recorded which). The receptors here all came from a woman in her twenties or thirties who had recovered from COVID-19.

V usage is TRBV29-1 and J usage is TRBJ1-2, with no clear D. The germline V and J ends were trimmed by 2 bases and 8 bases, with 12 bases remaining between them. Germline CDR1 is SQVTM and CDR2 is ANQGSEA. The CDR3 runs 12 residues. The CDR3 reads CSVELPIGGYTF. CDR3 in DNA: TGCAGCGTTGAACTCCCCATCGGGGGCTACACCTTC.

V usage is TRBV5-5 and J usage is TRBJ2-6, with D unclear. Trimming removed 0 bases from V and 2 bases from J, with 3 bases in between. The CDR3 covers 14 residues. Looked up from germline, CDR1 is SGHKS and CDR2 is YYEKEE (reference sequence). CDR3 amino acids: CASSLGAGANVLTF. The CDR3 DNA follows: TGTGCCAGCAGCTTGGGAGCTGGGGCCAACGTCCTGACTTTC.

The CDR3 coding sequence is TGTGCCAGCAGCCCAAGCGGGGGCGCGGGTGAAGCTTTCTTT. As protein: CASSPSGGAGEAFF. This rearrangement joins TRBV3-1 (or the pseudogene TRBV3-2) to TRBJ1-1, with D perhaps TRBD1 (6 bases). Per the germline V gene, CDR1 is LGHDT and CDR2 is YNNKEL (reference sequence). The CDR3 contains 14 residues. The germline V and J ends were trimmed by 4 bases and 7 bases, with 16 bases remaining between them.

The genes are TRBV3-1 (or the pseudogene TRBV3-2) and TRBJ1-2, with TRBD1 matching over 9 bases. CDR1 LGHDT and CDR2 YNNKEL come from the germline V gene (reference sequence). After removal of 1 base from V and 8 bases from J, the junction contained 5 bases not matched to a gene. The CDR3 loop spans 14 amino acids. CDR3 in amino acids: CASSQGDRVRGYTF. The CDR3 DNA is TGTGCCAGCAGCCAAGGGGACAGGGTCCGGGGCTACACCTTC.

This chain uses TRBV7-2 with TRBJ1-1; D unresolved. Germline V gene lookup returns CDR1 SGHTA and CDR2 FQGNSA. V was pared by 1 base and J by 1 base, with 10 bases between. The CDR3 is 15 amino acids. CDR3 sequence reads: CASSLGRAANTEAFF. The CDR3 DNA follows: TGTGCCAGCAGCTTAGGGCGGGCGGCGAACACTGAAGCTTTCTTT.

V gene TRBV30 combines with J gene TRBJ2-1; the D gene is possibly TRBD2 (6 bases). Germline V lookup: CDR1 GTSNPN, CDR2 SVGIG (reference sequence). Trimming took 5 bases from V and 1 from J, leaving 12 bases between them. The CDR3 length is 14 residues. The CDR3 bases are TGTGCCTGGGGGACCGGGACTTCCTACAATGAGCAGTTCTTC. Translation gives CAWGTGTSYNEQFF.

The chain is built from TRBV15 and TRBJ1-2; no firm D call. The V end lost 3 bases, the J end lost 8 bases, and 10 bases lay between the germline ends. The germline V gene has CDR1 LNHNV and CDR2 YYDKDF (reference sequence). The CDR3 extends over 12 amino acids. CDR3 in DNA: TGTGCCACCAGCAGCGTTCTGGAGGGCTACACCTTC. It encodes CATSSVLEGYTF.

This clone was detected once. The chain recombines TRBV19 with TRBJ2-5, with TRBD1 identical over 7 bases. This CDR3 has 15 residues. Germline V CDR1 and CDR2: LNHDA, SQIVND (reference sequence). J gave up 3 bases and V 6 bases, and 10 bases lay outside the gene matches. The CDR3 protein is CASRPSVGQEETQYF. The CDR3 DNA reads TGTGCCAGTAGACCCAGCGTCGGACAGGAAGAGACCCAGTACTTC.

This clone has just one count. The chain links TRBV5-6 to TRBJ1-6; 8 nucleotides align to TRBD1. The CDR3 is 12 residues long. CDR1 is SGHDT, CDR2 YYEEEE, per germline. The junction had 10 bases not matched to a gene; V was cut back by 4 bases and J by 19 bases. This CDR3 is CASSGPGQVFHF. For the CDR3, the DNA is TGTGCCAGCAGCGGACCGGGACAGGTCTTTCACTTT.

J is TRBJ1-1 and V is TRBV6-4; 8 bases are shared with TRBD1. V lost 4 bases, J lost 7 bases, and 8 bases stayed unmatched. The CDR3 covers 14 residues. The germline V gene has CDR1 MRHNA and CDR2 SNTAGT. Here the CDR3 DNA reads TGTGCCAGCAGTGCCCAGATCGGACAGGGTGAAGCTTTCTTT. Translated: CASSAQIGQGEAFF.

The chain couples TRBV5-1 to TRBJ1-1; D possibly corresponds to TRBD1 (5 bases). The CDR3 loop spans 14 amino acids. V was cut by 0 bases and J by 7 bases, with 13 bases left in between. Germline V CDR1 and CDR2: SGHRS, YFSETQ. This chain's CDR3 is CASSLASGVGEAFF. The CDR3 DNA reads TGCGCCAGCAGCTTGGCCTCGGGGGTTGGTGAAGCTTTCTTT.

This chain joins TRBV5-1 and TRBJ2-3; D not certain. The CDR3 has 14 amino acids. The V gene lost 5 bases and the J gene lost 4 bases, with 14 bases spanning the gap. In germline, CDR1 is SGHRS, CDR2 YFSETQ. The CDR3 protein is CASRPGSWADTQYF. CDR3 nucleotides: TGCGCCAGCAGACCCGGGTCGTGGGCAGATACGCAGTATTTT.

The chain uses TRBV5-5 and TRBJ2-7; TRBD2 aligns across 8 bases. In germline, CDR1 is SGHKS, CDR2 YYEKEE (reference sequence). Trimming cost V 4 bases and J 3 bases; bases outside gene matches: 6. CDR3 length: 14 amino acids. The CDR3 DNA sequence: TGTGCCAGCAGCCCGGGACTAGGTCTCTACGAGCAGTACTTC. Protein product: CASSPGLGLYEQYF.

The gene calls are TRBV4-1 and TRBJ1-5; D is uncertain. Trimming shortened V by 0 bases and J by 2 bases, and 11 bases separated the two germline ends. This CDR3 region has 16 residues. Germline V lookup: CDR1 MGHRA, CDR2 YSYEKL. The CDR3, as DNA: TGCGCCAGCAGCCAAGAGGACTTCTTCGGCAATCAGCCCCAGCATTTT. As protein: CASSQEDFFGNQPQHF.

The CDR3 DNA sequence: TGTGCCAGCAGCTTAACCACGGGACAGAACACTGAAGCTTTCTTT. This sequence encodes CASSLTTGQNTEAFF. The rearrangement joins TRBV7-3 to TRBJ1-1; possible D gene TRBD1, 6 bases. The germline V gene has CDR1 SGHTA and CDR2 FQGTGA. The V and J ends lost 0 bases and 1 base respectively, with 9 bases between them. The CDR3 totals 15 residues.

This clone was counted once. The genes are TRBV6-5 and TRBJ2-1, with D hard to call. The CDR3 is 13 residues long. V lost 5 bases and J lost 5, with 10 bases in between. Germline V lookup: CDR1 MNHEY, CDR2 SVGAGI. CDR3 protein: CASSPDIHNEQFF. CDR3 in DNA: TGTGCCAGCAGTCCCGACATCCACAATGAGCAGTTCTTC.

This chain connects TRBV5-5 to TRBJ1-1; a weak D match, TRBD1 (6 bases). There are 14 residues in the CDR3. The germline V gene encodes CDR1 SGHKS and CDR2 YYEKEE (reference sequence). V was cut by 0 bases and J by 6 bases, with 12 bases left in between. The CDR3 is CASSLAGDWAEAFF. The CDR3 nucleotides read TGTGCCAGCAGCTTGGCAGGGGATTGGGCTGAAGCTTTCTTT. Based on the CDR3 plus reference TRBV5-5 and TRBJ1-1, the full variable domain is DAGVTQSPTHLIKTRGQQVTLRCSPISGHKSVSWYQQVLGQGPQFIFQYYEKEERGRGNFPDRFSARQFPNYSSELNVNALLLGDSALYLCASSLAGDWAEAFFGQGTRLTVV.

The gene calls are TRBV10-3 and TRBJ1-2; tentative D call: TRBD1 (5 bases). Deletions cut 5 bases from V and 8 bases from J, with 15 bases between. Germline V gene data show CDR1 as ENHRY and CDR2 as SYGVKD. The CDR3 length is 13 residues. The CDR3 protein is CAISNTGLWGYTF. The CDR3 nucleotides read TGTGCCATCAGTAACACGGGACTTTGGGGCTACACCTTC.

This chain uses TRBV11-2 with TRBJ2-2; 9 bases line up with TRBD2. There are 16 residues in the CDR3. Germline loops: CDR1 SGHAT, CDR2 FQNNGV. The ends lost 1 base at V and 5 bases at J; junction bases unmatched: 5. In DNA, the CDR3 is TGTGCCAGCAGCTTAGGGCTTGCGGGGGGGACCGGGGAGCTGTTTTTT. Translated, it gives CASSLGLAGGTGELFF.

This clone occurred once. The chain combines TRBV11-2 with TRBJ1-2, with 8 bases fitting TRBD1. Losses at the gene ends were 0 bases for V and 9 bases for J; bases not matched to a gene: 6. This CDR3 comprises 14 residues. Germline CDR1 SGHAT, CDR2 FQNNGV. The CDR3 here is CASSLEPGQESYTF. The CDR3 nucleotides read TGTGCCAGCAGCTTAGAACCGGGACAGGAGAGCTACACCTTC.

The chain couples TRBV5-1 to TRBJ2-7; 7 bases line up with TRBD1. The germline CDR1 and CDR2 sequences are SGHRS and YFSETQ. CDR3 length: 14 amino acids. V shed 4 bases, J shed 2 bases, and the junction held 6 bases outside the gene matches. CDR3 sequence: CASSPGTATYEQYF. CDR3 nucleotides: TGCGCCAGCAGCCCCGGGACAGCCACCTACGAGCAGTACTTC.

The CDR3 DNA sequence: TGTGCCAGCAGCTTGGCATCCCTACGCACTAATGAAAAACTGTTTTTT. Amino acids: CASSLASLRTNEKLFF. The chain recombines TRBV5-6 with TRBJ1-4; D unresolved. This CDR3 region has 16 residues. Germline V gene lookup returns CDR1 SGHDT and CDR2 YYEEEE. Trimming removed 0 bases from V and 2 bases from J, with 11 bases in between.

The rearrangement links TRBV7-2 to TRBJ1-3; 8 bases fit TRBD1. Germline lookup yields CDR1 SGHTA and CDR2 FQGNSA. The CDR3 sequence is 17 residues long. The V and J ends lost 3 bases and 0 bases, in that order; junction bases with no gene match: 7. The CDR3 region has the DNA TGTGCCAGCAGCTTTTCCGGGACAGGAGCCTCTGGAAACACCATATATTTT. Residues: CASSFSGTGASGNTIYF.